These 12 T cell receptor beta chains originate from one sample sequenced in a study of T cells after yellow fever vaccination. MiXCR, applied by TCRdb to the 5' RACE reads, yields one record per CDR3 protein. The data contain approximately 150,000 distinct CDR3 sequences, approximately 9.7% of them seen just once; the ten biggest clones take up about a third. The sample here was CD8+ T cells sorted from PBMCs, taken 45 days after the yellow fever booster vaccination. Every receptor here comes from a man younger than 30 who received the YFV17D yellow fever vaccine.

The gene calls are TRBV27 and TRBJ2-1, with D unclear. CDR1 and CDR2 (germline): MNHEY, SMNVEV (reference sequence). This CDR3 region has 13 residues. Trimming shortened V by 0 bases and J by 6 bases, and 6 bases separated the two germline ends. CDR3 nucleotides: TGTGCCAGCAGTTTATCTTCCCTCAATGAGCAGTTCTTC. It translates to CASSLSSLNEQFF.

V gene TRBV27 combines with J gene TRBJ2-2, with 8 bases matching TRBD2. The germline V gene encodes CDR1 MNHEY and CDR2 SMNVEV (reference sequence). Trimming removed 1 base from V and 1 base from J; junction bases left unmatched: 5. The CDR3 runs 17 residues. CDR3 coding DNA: TGTGCCAGCAGTTTATTTGCTAGCGGGTGGAACACCGGGGAGCTGTTTTTT. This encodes CASSLFASGWNTGELFF.

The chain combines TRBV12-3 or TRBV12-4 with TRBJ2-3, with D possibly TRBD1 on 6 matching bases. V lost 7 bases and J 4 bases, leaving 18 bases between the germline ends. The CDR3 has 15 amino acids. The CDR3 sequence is CASTPGHTAADTQYF. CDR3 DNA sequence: TGTGCCAGCACCCCGGGACACACAGCGGCAGATACGCAGTATTTT.

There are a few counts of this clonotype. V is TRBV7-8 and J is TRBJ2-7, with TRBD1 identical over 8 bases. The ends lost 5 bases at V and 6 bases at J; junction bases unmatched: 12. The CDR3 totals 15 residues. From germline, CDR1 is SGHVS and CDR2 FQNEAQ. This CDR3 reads CASSSQTGVRGEQYV. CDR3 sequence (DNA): TGTGCCAGCAGCAGCCAGACAGGGGTAAGGGGCGAGCAGTACGTC.

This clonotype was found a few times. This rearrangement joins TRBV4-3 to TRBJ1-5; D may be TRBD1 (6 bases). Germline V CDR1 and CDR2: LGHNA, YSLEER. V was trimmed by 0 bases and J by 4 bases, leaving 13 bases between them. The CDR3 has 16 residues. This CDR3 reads CASSQELYRANQPQHF. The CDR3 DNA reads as TGCGCCAGCAGCCAAGAACTTTACAGGGCAAATCAGCCCCAGCATTTT.

The CDR3 DNA follows: TGTGCCAGCAGTGAAGCCCCGGGACAGGGAGCATACGAGCAGTACGTC. It translates to CASSEAPGQGAYEQYV. The chain recombines TRBV6-1 with TRBJ2-7; 9 nucleotides agree with TRBD1. Germline assignment: CDR1 MNHNS and CDR2 SASEGT. Losses at the gene ends were 0 bases for V and 4 bases for J; bases not matched to a gene: 7. The CDR3 is made up of 16 amino acids.

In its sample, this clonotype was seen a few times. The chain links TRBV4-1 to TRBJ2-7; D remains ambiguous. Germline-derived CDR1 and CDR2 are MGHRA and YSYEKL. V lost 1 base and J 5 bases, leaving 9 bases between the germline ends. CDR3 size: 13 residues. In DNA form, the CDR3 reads TGCGCCAGCAGCCAAGGTCCCGCGGACGAGCAGTACGTC. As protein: CASSQGPADEQYV.

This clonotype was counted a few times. CDR3 nucleotide sequence: TGTGCCAGCAGTTTATCTGACCGGTCCCAGACCCAGTACTTC. It is translated as CASSLSDRSQTQYF. This chain uses TRBV27 with TRBJ2-5; D unresolved. V dropped 0 bases and J dropped 6 bases, with 11 bases sitting between them. Germline CDR1 is MNHEY and CDR2 is SMNVEV (reference sequence). The CDR3 is 14 residues long.

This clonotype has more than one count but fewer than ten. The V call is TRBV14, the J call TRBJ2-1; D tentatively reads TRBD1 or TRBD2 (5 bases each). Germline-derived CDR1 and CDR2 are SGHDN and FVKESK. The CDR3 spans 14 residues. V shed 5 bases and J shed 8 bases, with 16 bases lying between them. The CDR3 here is CASSDLGRGDEQFF. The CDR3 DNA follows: TGTGCCAGCAGCGACCTGGGGCGAGGGGATGAGCAGTTCTTC.

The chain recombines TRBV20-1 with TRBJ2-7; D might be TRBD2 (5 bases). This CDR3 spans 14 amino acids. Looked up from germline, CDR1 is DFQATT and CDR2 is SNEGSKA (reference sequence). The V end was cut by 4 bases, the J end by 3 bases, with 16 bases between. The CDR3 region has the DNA TGCAGTGCTATGGAGGCTAGTAGGGACTACGAGCAGTACGTC. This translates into CSAMEASRDYEQYV.

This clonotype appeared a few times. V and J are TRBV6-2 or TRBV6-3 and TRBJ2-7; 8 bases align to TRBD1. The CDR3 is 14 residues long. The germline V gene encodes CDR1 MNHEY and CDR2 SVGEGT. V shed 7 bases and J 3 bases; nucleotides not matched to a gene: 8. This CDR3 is CASIDRGSGYEQYF. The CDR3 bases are TGTGCCAGCATTGACAGGGGTTCGGGCTACGAGCAGTACTTC.

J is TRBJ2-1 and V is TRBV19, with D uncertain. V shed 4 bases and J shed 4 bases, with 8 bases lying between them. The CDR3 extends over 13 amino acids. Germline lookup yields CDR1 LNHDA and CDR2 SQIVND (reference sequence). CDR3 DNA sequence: TGTGCCAGTAGTAAGGAGACGTACAATGAGCAGTTCTTC. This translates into CASSKETYNEQFF.